One sample yielded the 29 T cell receptor beta chains listed below, sequenced in a study of human T cells and chemical hapten exposure. Specified time point: patch test 2, 6 weeks after DPC sensitization. Treatment specified: therapeutic diphenylcyclopropenone sensitization with weekly scalp DPC. TCRdb ran MiXCR on the RACE reads and lists one entry per CDR3 protein. The sample gives about 73,000 distinct CDR3 sequences, around 8.8% of which show up once; nearly 3.5% is in the top ten. The specimen was whole blood, collected in connection with sensitization to the hapten diphenylcyclopropenone (DPC). All receptors come from a woman aged 45 to 65 with alopecia areata. Some clones in this sample may be carry-over from other donors' samples.

This clonotype was counted ten times or more. V is TRBV5-5 and J is TRBJ1-1, with a tentative D call TRBD1 (5 bases). Germline loops: CDR1 SGHKS, CDR2 YYEKEE (reference sequence). Trimming took off 2 bases at V and 4 bases at J, with 12 bases between the two ends. There are 14 residues in the CDR3. The CDR3 sequence is CASSFRREATEAFF. The CDR3 DNA reads as TGTGCCAGCAGCTTCCGCAGGGAGGCCACTGAAGCTTTCTTT.

This clonotype was counted only a few times. The V and J genes are TRBV5-4 and TRBJ1-1; D gene ambiguous. This CDR3 has 13 amino acids. Germline values: CDR1 SGHNT, CDR2 YYREEE (reference sequence). The ends were cut back, 0 bases at V and 5 bases at J, with 8 bases in the middle. CDR3 sequence reads: CASSLEEETEAFF. The CDR3, as DNA: TGTGCCAGCAGCTTGGAGGAGGAAACTGAAGCTTTCTTT.

This clonotype was picked up a small number of times. The chain is built from TRBV12-5 and TRBJ1-1, with D hard to call. Germline CDR1 reads LGHNT; CDR2 reads FRNRAP. The length of the CDR3 is 13 residues. Trimming took 1 base from V and 1 from J, leaving 4 bases between them. The CDR3 bases are TGTGCTAGTGGTTTGGGGAGGAACACTGAAGCTTTCTTT. Its translation is CASGLGRNTEAFF.

The chain carries TRBV18 and TRBJ1-2; D call uncertain. Germline lookup yields CDR1 KGHSH and CDR2 LQKENI. This CDR3 spans 12 amino acids. Trimming took off 1 base at V and 6 bases at J, with 6 bases between the two ends. DNA for the CDR3: TGTGCCAGCTCACCACGGGCGGATGGCTACACCTTC. It specifies CASSPRADGYTF.

This clonotype came up a few times. The rearrangement links TRBV4-1 to TRBJ2-3; 10 bases are shared with TRBD1. The CDR3 loop spans 15 amino acids. With V trimmed by 5 bases and J by 4 bases, 6 bases remained unmatched. Germline V gene lookup returns CDR1 MGHRA and CDR2 YSYEKL. The CDR3 spells CASSYRDRGPDTQYF. The CDR3 bases are TGCGCCAGCAGCTACCGGGACAGGGGCCCAGATACGCAGTATTTT.

This clonotype was counted only a few times. The V and J genes are TRBV27 and TRBJ1-4; 8 bases are shared with TRBD1. The length of the CDR3 is 14 residues. The J segment lost 7 bases and the V segment lost 8 bases, leaving 9 bases of the junction unmatched. Looked up from germline, CDR1 is MNHEY and CDR2 is SMNVEV (reference sequence). This CDR3 is CASGQGARGEKLFF. For the CDR3, the DNA is TGTGCCAGCGGTCAGGGGGCGCGGGGTGAAAAACTGTTTTTT.

This clonotype was seen only a few times. The CDR3: CASSIQSGGYGYTF. CDR3 sequence (DNA): TGTGCCAGTAGTATCCAGTCTGGAGGCTATGGCTACACCTTC. The J gene is TRBJ1-2, the V gene TRBV19; unclear D gene. This CDR3 is built from 14 residues. Trimming removed 3 bases at V and 4 bases at J, with 12 bases between. Per germline, CDR1 LNHDA and CDR2 SQIVND (reference sequence).

The chain links TRBV12-3 or TRBV12-4 to TRBJ1-1, with D unclear. Between the trimmed V and J ends, which lost 6 bases and 1 base, there was a span of 9 bases. This CDR3 is built from 13 residues. The CDR3 DNA follows: TGTGCCAGCAGCGTAACAAGGAACACTGAAGCTTTCTTT. The encoded protein is CASSVTRNTEAFF.

The J gene is TRBJ2-1, the V gene TRBV5-6; 9 bases align to TRBD2. The V gene end was trimmed by 6 bases and the J gene end by 5 bases; junction bases not matched to a gene: 12. Germline CDR1 SGHDT, CDR2 YYEEEE. The length of the CDR3 is 16 residues. CDR3 DNA sequence: TGTGCCAGCACCTTTTCCCCCGGGACTAGCCACAATGAGCAGTTCTTC. Amino acids: CASTFSPGTSHNEQFF.

This clonotype has only a few counts. The chain combines TRBV6-1 with TRBJ1-5, with TRBD1 matching over 11 bases. Per germline, CDR1 MNHNS and CDR2 SASEGT. The CDR3 spans 15 residues. Trimming cost V 3 bases and J 5 bases; bases outside gene matches: 3. CDR3 sequence: CASSEGDRGYQPQHF. CDR3 coding DNA: TGTGCCAGCAGTGAGGGGGACAGGGGGTATCAGCCCCAGCATTTT.

This clonotype was counted at least ten times. The rearrangement uses TRBV3-1 and TRBJ1-1; D remains ambiguous. The CDR3 contains 13 residues. V dropped 4 bases and J dropped 4 bases, with 10 bases sitting between them. CDR1 is LGHDT, CDR2 YNNKEL, per germline (reference sequence). CDR3 residues: CASSPRRSTEAFF. CDR3 DNA: TGTGCCAGCAGCCCCCGCAGGTCCACTGAAGCTTTCTTT.

The chain is built from TRBV10-1 and TRBJ2-5; TRBD2 matches 7 bases. The CDR3 totals 12 residues. With 9 bases clipped from V and 3 bases from J, the junction kept 4 bases outside the gene matches. Germline-derived CDR1 and CDR2 are WNHNN and SYGVQD (reference sequence). The DNA of the CDR3 is TGCGCCAGTGGCGGGAGTGAAGAGACCCAGTACTTC. It yields the protein CASGGSEETQYF.

This clonotype was observed at least ten times. This chain joins TRBV28 and TRBJ1-5, with D possibly matching TRBD1 (5 bases). The CDR3 loop spans 12 amino acids. V was shortened by 11 bases and J by 6 bases, with 14 bases between the two germline ends. CDR1 and CDR2 from the germline V gene are MDHEN and SYDVKM. DNA of the CDR3: TGTGCCGGAGGGGTCGGCGGTCAGCCCCAGCATTTT. Its protein product is CAGGVGGQPQHF.

This clonotype has more than one count but fewer than ten. The V call is TRBV13, the J call TRBJ2-1, with TRBD2 identical over 7 bases. This CDR3 has 14 residues. Looked up from germline, CDR1 is PRHDT and CDR2 is FYEKMQ (reference sequence). V was pared by 5 bases and J by 0 bases, with 1 base of the junction left unmatched. The chain's CDR3 is CASSERGSYNEQFF. The CDR3 DNA reads as TGTGCCAGCAGCGAGCGGGGCTCCTACAATGAGCAGTTCTTC.

This clonotype was recorded a few times. The gene calls are TRBV30 and TRBJ1-1; the D is unclear. The V gene lost 0 bases and the J gene lost 1 base, with 9 bases spanning the gap. Germline V gene data show CDR1 as GTSNPN and CDR2 as SVGIG (reference sequence). CDR3 length equals 14 residues. The CDR3 here is CAWSVQGRNTEAFF. CDR3 bases: TGTGCCTGGAGTGTACAAGGGAGGAACACTGAAGCTTTCTTT. Looking up the rest from reference TRBV30 and TRBJ1-1 gives the full variable domain: SQTIHQWPATLVQPVGSPLSLECTVEGTSNPNLYWYRQAAGRGLQLLFYSVGIGQISSEVPQNLSASRPQDRQFILSSKKLLLSDSGFYLCAWSVQGRNTEAFFGQGTRLTVV.

This chain links TRBV6-1 with TRBJ2-5; D unresolved. V gave up 0 bases and J gave up 5 bases, with 7 bases separating them. The CDR3 covers 13 residues. Germline assignment: CDR1 MNHNS and CDR2 SASEGT. Here the CDR3 DNA reads TGTGCCAGCAGTGAAGCGCCGCAGGAGACCCAGTACTTC. Protein: CASSEAPQETQYF.

This clonotype was counted many times. The chain combines TRBV7-8 with TRBJ2-5, with no clear D. The CDR3 length is 15 residues. The germline CDR1 and CDR2 sequences are SGHVS and FQNEAQ. The V end was cut by 5 bases, the J end by 2 bases, with 15 bases between. The CDR3 spells CASSRDHDIQETQYF. The CDR3 region has the DNA TGTGCCAGCAGCCGTGACCACGACATTCAAGAGACCCAGTACTTC.

This clonotype has ten or more counts. The gene calls are TRBV5-5 and TRBJ1-6; 8 nucleotides match TRBD1. This CDR3 has 14 residues. Germline CDR1 reads SGHKS; CDR2 reads YYEKEE (reference sequence). V shed 4 bases, J shed 9 bases, and the junction held 6 bases outside the gene matches. The CDR3 DNA follows: TGTGCCAGCAGCGGCGGGGACAGGACTTCACCCCTCCACTTT. Its translation is CASSGGDRTSPLHF.

The V and J genes are TRBV20-1 and TRBJ2-7; 16 nucleotides agree with TRBD2. There are 16 residues in the CDR3. Trimming at V came to 6 bases and at J to 0 bases, leaving 5 bases not matched to a gene. The germline CDR1 and CDR2 sequences are DFQATT and SNEGSKA (reference sequence). CDR3 sequence (DNA): TGCAGTGCCCCGGGACTAGCGGGAGGGTTCTCCTACGAGCAGTACTTC. It translates to CSAPGLAGGFSYEQYF.

This clonotype was observed a few times. This chain uses TRBV5-1 with TRBJ2-7, with D unclear. With 0 bases removed from V and 1 base from J, the gap between germline ends came to 8 bases. Germline values: CDR1 SGHRS, CDR2 YFSETQ. CDR3 length: 14 residues. The CDR3 reads CASSLAASSYEQYF. The CDR3 DNA reads TGCGCCAGCAGCTTGGCGGCATCTTCCTACGAGCAGTACTTC.

The chain recombines TRBV20-1 with TRBJ1-1; D unresolved. Germline V CDR1 and CDR2: DFQATT, SNEGSKA (reference sequence). The CDR3 runs to 11 residues. The V end lost 5 bases, the J end lost 5 bases, and 9 bases lay between the germline ends. CDR3 coding DNA: TGCAGTGCTGCCCATCCAACTGAAGCTTTCTTT. It translates to CSAAHPTEAFF.

This clonotype was seen ten or more times. The chain links TRBV12-3 or TRBV12-4 to TRBJ2-6; a weak D match, TRBD1 (5 bases). V was pared by 5 bases and J by 1 base, with 12 bases between. The CDR3 extends over 16 amino acids. The CDR3 sequence is CASSLLQGSGANVLTF. CDR3 nucleotides: TGTGCCAGCAGTCTCTTGCAGGGATCTGGGGCCAACGTCCTGACTTTC.

This clonotype has more than one count but fewer than ten. This chain connects TRBV2 to TRBJ1-6, with 7 bases fitting TRBD1. Germline lookup yields CDR1 SNHLY and CDR2 FYNNEI. CDR3 length equals 14 residues. Trimming removed 6 bases from V and 7 bases from J; junction bases left unmatched: 6. This CDR3 reads CASRGDSENSPLHF. The DNA for the CDR3 is TGTGCCAGCAGGGGGGACAGTGAGAATTCACCCCTCCACTTT.

This clonotype has a count of ten or more. The chain has TRBV27 and TRBJ1-5, with D maybe TRBD1 (5 bases). The ends were cut back, 5 bases at V and 6 bases at J, with 14 bases in the middle. The CDR3 totals 14 residues. CDR1 is MNHEY, CDR2 SMNVEV, per germline (reference sequence). CDR3 nucleotides: TGTGCCAGCAGTCCCAGAGGGGTAAGTCAGCCCCAGCATTTT. This gives the protein CASSPRGVSQPQHF.

The J gene is TRBJ2-3, the V gene TRBV5-1, with 7 bases fitting TRBD2. CDR3 length: 16 residues. From germline, CDR1 is SGHRS and CDR2 YFSETQ. Germline trimming cut 0 bases from V and 3 bases from J; bases unmatched to any gene: 7. The CDR3 DNA sequence: TGCGCCAGCAGCTTGGGTGCTAGCGGCGAGACAGATACGCAGTATTTT. It specifies CASSLGASGETDTQYF.

Only a few counts were recorded for this clonotype. The V gene is TRBV11-3, the J gene TRBJ2-5, with TRBD2 identical over 8 bases. Per the germline V gene, CDR1 is SGHNT and CDR2 is YENEEA. V gave up 5 bases and J gave up 1 base; unmatched junction bases: 15. The CDR3 runs to 18 residues. CDR3: CASSPRRVAGIPQETQYF. The CDR3 nucleotides are TGTGCCAGCAGCCCCCGGAGGGTAGCGGGAATCCCCCAAGAGACCCAGTACTTC.

V and J are TRBV2 and TRBJ2-6; 7 nucleotides agree with TRBD2. V shed 7 bases and J 2 bases; nucleotides not matched to a gene: 14. The CDR3 has 18 amino acids. Germline CDR1 and CDR2: SNHLY and FYNNEI. CDR3 region: CASTVPTTGRPGANVLTF. As DNA, the CDR3 is TGTGCCAGCACCGTCCCGACGACCGGGAGGCCTGGGGCCAACGTCCTGACTTTC.

This clonotype was seen many times. The rearrangement joins TRBV5-1 to TRBJ1-1, with D possibly matching TRBD1 (5 bases). Germline V lookup: CDR1 SGHRS, CDR2 YFSETQ. V lost 0 bases, J lost 5 bases, and 14 bases lay in between. The CDR3 extends over 15 amino acids. CDR3 region: CASSLVLGGGTEAFF. The CDR3 region has the DNA TGCGCCAGCAGCTTGGTTTTGGGGGGGGGGACTGAAGCTTTCTTT.

Only a few counts were recorded for this clonotype. The V and J genes are TRBV20-1 and TRBJ2-7, with a weak D call TRBD1 (5 bases). There are 14 residues in the CDR3. V was pared by 0 bases and J by 4 bases, with 13 bases between. The germline V gene has CDR1 DFQATT and CDR2 SNEGSKA (reference sequence). This chain's CDR3 is CSARDQAGLYEQYF. For the CDR3, the DNA is TGCAGTGCTAGAGACCAAGCAGGGTTGTACGAGCAGTACTTC.